These 31 T cell receptor beta chains were all obtained from the same sample, sequenced in a study of CD8 T cells in ankylosing spondylitis (dated by TCRdb to the late 2010s). Antigen specificity for these receptors is unknown. Receptors were amplified or captured by 5' RACE. TCRdb shows the sequencer as Illumina HiSeq 2500. TCRdb trimmed the raw reads at Q25, called clones with MiXCR and kept productive beta chains. Every entry covers one CDR3 protein and lists the most common genes and DNA from its rows. The table for this sample lists roughly 350,000 distinct CDR3 sequences; approximately 8.2% of them were counted only once. Jointly, the top ten make up less than 15% of the sample. The full study reports these points: A TCR beta motif of 7 or 8 highly homologous amino acid variants appeared characteristic of blood from ankylosing spondylitis patients.

Sequencing was done on a sample of blood, either unsorted or a sorted T cell fraction (not recorded which). All receptors come from a male donor with ankylosing spondylitis.

This clonotype was recorded at least ten times. This rearrangement joins TRBV5-1 to TRBJ2-1; 8 bases line up with TRBD1. The CDR3 loop spans 15 amino acids. With V trimmed by 1 base and J by 2 bases, 2 bases remained unmatched. From germline, CDR1 is SGHRS and CDR2 YFSETQ. CDR3 nucleotides: TGCGCCAGCAGCTTGAAACAGGGGGCCTACAATGAGCAGTTCTTC. Its translation: CASSLKQGAYNEQFF.

This clonotype occurred a few times. This rearrangement joins TRBV11-3 to TRBJ2-2; unclear D gene. Germline CDR1 reads SGHNT; CDR2 reads YENEEA. The length of the CDR3 is 16 residues. V was shortened by 5 bases and J by 1 base, with 14 bases between the two germline ends. CDR3 in amino acids: CASSRFGVRNTGELFF. In DNA, the CDR3 is TGTGCCAGCAGCCGGTTTGGGGTCCGGAACACCGGGGAGCTGTTTTTT.

The chain carries TRBV20-1 and TRBJ2-2, with D hard to call. This CDR3 contains 13 residues. The germline gives CDR1 DFQATT, CDR2 SNEGSKA (reference sequence). The CDR3 nucleotides are TGCAGCCAAGGGCAAACGAACACCGGGGAGCTGTTTTTT. Translating it yields CSQGQTNTGELFF.

The rearrangement uses TRBV6-2 or TRBV6-3 and TRBJ2-3; D gene ambiguous. The CDR3 runs 12 residues. CDR1 is MNHEY and CDR2 is SVGEGT in the germline V gene. The V and J ends lost 0 bases and 6 bases respectively, with 4 bases between them. CDR3 in amino acids: CASSYSLDTQYF. The CDR3 DNA is TGTGCCAGCAGTTACTCGCTGGATACGCAGTATTTT.

The rearrangement joins TRBV4-2 to TRBJ2-3; TRBD1 might be the D (5 bases). The CDR3 is 15 residues long. Per germline, CDR1 LGHNA and CDR2 YNFKEQ. V was pared by 1 base and J by 8 bases, with 16 bases between. The CDR3 nucleotides are TGTGCCAGCAGCCAAGTTGTTCCCAGGGCGACTACGCAGTATTTT. This gives the protein CASSQVVPRATTQYF.

In its sample, this clonotype was seen many times. V is TRBV10-3 and J is TRBJ1-4; a weak D match, TRBD1 (5 bases). V was clipped by 8 bases and J by 7 bases, with 14 bases between them. The CDR3 has 13 residues. Germline V gene sequence: CDR1 ENHRY, CDR2 SYGVKD. Here the CDR3 DNA reads TGTGCCATCGGCAGCAGGGCTGGTGAAAAACTGTTTTTT. As protein: CAIGSRAGEKLFF.

This rearrangement joins TRBV11-3 to TRBJ1-1; unclear D gene. The CDR3 is 12 residues long. Deletions cut 8 bases from V and 2 bases from J, with 9 bases between. CDR1 is SGHNT, CDR2 YENEEA, per germline. Written as DNA, the CDR3 is TGTGCCAGCGGGCAAAGAAACACTGAAGCTTTCTTT. It specifies CASGQRNTEAFF.

This clonotype was recorded at least ten times. DNA of the CDR3: TGTGCCAACCGACTACAGGGGGGGTCCTACAATGAGCAGTTCTTC. Its translation is CANRLQGGSYNEQFF. The gene calls are TRBV2 and TRBJ2-1; TRBD1 is a possible D gene (8 bases). The ends were cut back, 10 bases at V and 1 base at J, with 17 bases in the middle. There are 15 residues in the CDR3. Germline values: CDR1 SNHLY, CDR2 FYNNEI.

J is TRBJ2-3 and V is TRBV7-2; possibly TRBD2 for D (6 bases). CDR1 is SGHTA, CDR2 FQGNSA, per germline. Trimming left V 5 bases short and J 0 bases short, with 12 bases between. The CDR3 has 15 residues. In nucleotides, the CDR3 is TGTGCCAGCAGCGTTAGCGGTTCTAGCACAGATACGCAGTATTTT. It specifies CASSVSGSSTDTQYF.

This clonotype showed up many times. The CDR3 reads CASSFGIERTGELFF. CDR3 in DNA: TGCGCCAGCAGCTTTGGTATAGAACGTACCGGGGAGCTGTTTTTT. This rearrangement joins TRBV5-1 to TRBJ2-2; D is unresolved. The germline V and J ends were trimmed by 2 bases and 5 bases, with 13 bases remaining between them. Per the germline V gene, CDR1 is SGHRS and CDR2 is YFSETQ. The CDR3 totals 15 residues.

The rearrangement uses TRBV4-1 and TRBJ2-7; D possibly uses TRBD1 or TRBD2 (5 bases each). V was cut by 6 bases and J by 6 bases, with 18 bases left in between. Germline lookup yields CDR1 MGHRA and CDR2 YSYEKL. This CDR3 region has 14 residues. The CDR3 protein is CASRRLGVSGEQYF. The CDR3 coding sequence is TGCGCCAGCAGGCGGCTGGGGGTATCAGGCGAGCAGTACTTC.

This clonotype was recorded at least ten times. The rearrangement uses TRBV6-1 and TRBJ1-2; D remains unclear. In germline, CDR1 is MNHNS, CDR2 SASEGT. The CDR3 loop spans 14 amino acids. Trimming removed 6 bases from V and 7 bases from J, with 18 bases in between. CDR3 amino acids: CASSTRPLSGGYTF. CDR3 DNA: TGTGCCAGCAGCACAAGGCCCCTTAGCGGTGGCTACACCTTC.

V is TRBV7-3 and J is TRBJ1-1, with a weak D call TRBD1 (5 bases). Looked up from germline, CDR1 is SGHTA and CDR2 is FQGTGA. V lost 5 bases, J lost 5 bases, and 12 bases lay in between. The CDR3 is made up of 13 amino acids. The CDR3 coding sequence is TGTGCCAGCAGCCCCCAGAAGGGGACTGAAGCTTTCTTT. This gives the protein CASSPQKGTEAFF.

This chain connects TRBV29-1 to TRBJ2-7; maybe TRBD2 (6 bases). This CDR3 spans 15 amino acids. Trimming took 4 bases from V and 1 from J, leaving 17 bases between them. CDR1 and CDR2 (germline): SQVTM, ANQGSEA. The CDR3 DNA reads as TGCAGCGTTGCCTTGTATCCGGGAGCGTCCTACGAGCAGTACTTC. Residues: CSVALYPGASYEQYF.

This chain connects TRBV3-1 to TRBJ2-7; TRBD2 agrees at 9 bases. The CDR3 has 15 amino acids. Germline V gives CDR1 LGHDT, CDR2 YNNKEL (reference sequence). Unmatched junction bases numbered 2, after V lost 1 base and J lost 1 base. The CDR3 is CASSQVSGSSYEQYF. The CDR3 DNA is TGTGCCAGCAGCCAAGTTAGCGGGAGTTCCTACGAGCAGTACTTC.

This clonotype was seen repeatedly, ten times or more. The V gene is TRBV28, the J gene TRBJ2-1; 12 nucleotides agree with TRBD2. Germline assignment: CDR1 MDHEN and CDR2 SYDVKM. The CDR3 has 15 residues. Germline trimming cut 3 bases from V and 4 bases from J; bases unmatched to any gene: 1. The CDR3 DNA reads as TGTGCCAGCAGTTTGACTAGCGGGGGATACAATGAGCAGTTCTTC. Encoded protein: CASSLTSGGYNEQFF.

This clonotype showed up many times. The chain uses TRBV5-5 and TRBJ1-4; unclear D gene. The CDR3 is 14 amino acids. Looked up from germline, CDR1 is SGHKS and CDR2 is YYEKEE (reference sequence). V dropped 0 bases and J dropped 6 bases, with 9 bases sitting between them. The CDR3 loop is CASSLGRGDEKLFF. Here the CDR3 DNA reads TGTGCCAGCAGCTTGGGCCGAGGAGATGAAAAACTGTTTTTT.

This clonotype has a handful of counts. This chain connects TRBV2 to TRBJ2-1; 11 bases line up with TRBD2. The CDR3 covers 13 residues. J was trimmed by 12 bases and V by 6 bases; bases with no gene match: 7. Germline assignment: CDR1 SNHLY and CDR2 FYNNEI. The CDR3 reads CASSRYGLAGQFF. The CDR3 DNA sequence: TGTGCCAGCAGCCGATATGGACTAGCGGGGCAGTTCTTC.

The chain links TRBV2 to TRBJ2-1; D uncertain. The CDR3 loop spans 12 amino acids. The V gene's germline CDR1 is SNHLY and CDR2 FYNNEI. Deletions cut 3 bases from V and 10 bases from J, with 10 bases between. The CDR3 DNA reads TGTGCCAGCAGTGATGGGATTGGGGAGCAGTTCTTC. Translation: CASSDGIGEQFF.

There are a few counts of this clonotype. This rearrangement joins TRBV6-5 to TRBJ1-6; D is unclear. This CDR3 spans 12 amino acids. Germline values: CDR1 MNHEY, CDR2 SVGAGI. Deletions cut 1 base from V and 10 bases from J, with 5 bases between. The chain's CDR3 is CASSYYRSPLHF. In DNA, the CDR3 is TGTGCCAGCAGTTACTATCGATCACCCCTCCACTTT.

The CDR3: CSVDRGATGELFF. The DNA for the CDR3 is TGCAGCGTTGACAGGGGCGCCACAGGGGAGCTGTTTTTT. The rearrangement uses TRBV29-1 and TRBJ2-2; TRBD1 is a possible D gene (6 bases). Germline CDR1 is SQVTM and CDR2 is ANQGSEA. The V end lost 3 bases, the J end lost 8 bases, and 13 bases lay between the germline ends. CDR3 length: 13 residues.

This rearrangement joins TRBV12-3 or TRBV12-4 to TRBJ2-3; D tentatively reads TRBD1 or TRBD2 (5 bases each). The CDR3 is made up of 19 amino acids. The V gene lost 4 bases and the J gene lost 3 bases, with 26 bases spanning the gap. CDR3 nucleotide sequence: TGTGCCAGCAGTTACCGTTCAGGGAGAGGAGTGGGGGTGACAGATACGCAGTATTTT. As protein: CASSYRSGRGVGVTDTQYF.

A few counts support this clonotype. The genes are TRBV14 and TRBJ1-1; D unresolved. The length of the CDR3 is 11 residues. Trimming took off 2 bases at V and 8 bases at J, with 6 bases between the two ends. Germline V lookup: CDR1 SGHDN, CDR2 FVKESK. The DNA for the CDR3 is TGTGCCAGCAGCCAAAACAACGAAGCTTTCTTT. As protein: CASSQNNEAFF.

The genes are TRBV11-3 and TRBJ2-3; TRBD2 aligns across 7 bases. CDR3 length: 15 residues. Trimming removed 5 bases from V and 4 bases from J; junction bases left unmatched: 9. From germline, CDR1 is SGHNT and CDR2 YENEEA. The CDR3 protein is CASSPRRGLPDTQYF. Written as DNA, the CDR3 is TGTGCCAGCAGCCCACGGCGGGGGTTGCCAGATACGCAGTATTTT.

This clonotype came up many times. J is TRBJ2-2 and V is TRBV5-1; D is ambiguous. From germline, CDR1 is SGHRS and CDR2 YFSETQ. The CDR3 covers 14 residues. V was pared by 6 bases and J by 5 bases, with 14 bases between. The CDR3 spells CASNLVSKTGELFF. The CDR3 region has the DNA TGCGCCAGCAATCTAGTGAGCAAGACCGGGGAGCTGTTTTTT.

This clonotype showed up just a few times. This chain joins TRBV7-2 and TRBJ1-4, with 11 bases aligning to TRBD1. The CDR3 spans 15 residues. CDR1 is SGHTA and CDR2 is FQGNSA in the germline V gene. The V segment lost 7 bases and the J segment 9 bases; nucleotides outside the gene matches: 10. CDR3 amino acids: CASNTAGQGDQKLFF. DNA for the CDR3: TGTGCCAGCAACACAGCGGGACAGGGGGACCAAAAACTGTTTTTT.

The CDR3 here is CSARDLSNQPQHF. DNA of the CDR3: TGCAGTGCTAGAGATCTTAGCAATCAGCCCCAGCATTTT. The rearrangement uses TRBV20-1 and TRBJ1-5; D not certain. Germline V gene sequence: CDR1 DFQATT, CDR2 SNEGSKA (reference sequence). This CDR3 region has 13 residues. The V end lost 0 bases, the J end lost 0 bases, and 3 bases lay between the germline ends.

This clonotype was counted only a few times. The J gene is TRBJ2-1, the V gene TRBV12-3 or TRBV12-4; 11 bases agree with TRBD2. Trimming took 5 bases from V and 0 from J; bases not matched to a gene: 6. CDR3 length: 17 residues. This chain's CDR3 is CASSATTSGSSYNEQFF. The CDR3 DNA follows: TGTGCCAGCAGTGCGACAACTAGCGGGAGCTCCTACAATGAGCAGTTCTTC.

This clonotype was observed at least ten times. The chain combines TRBV7-9 with TRBJ2-7; perhaps TRBD1 as D (5 bases). The CDR3 length is 15 residues. The V end was cut by 5 bases, the J end by 7 bases, with 21 bases between. Germline loops: CDR1 SEHNR, CDR2 FQNEAQ (reference sequence). This chain's CDR3 is CASSPSDMWAFEQYF. Here the CDR3 DNA reads TGTGCCAGCAGCCCATCGGACATGTGGGCTTTTGAGCAGTACTTC.

This clonotype occurred many times. V is TRBV11-2 and J is TRBJ2-1; D not certain. This CDR3 contains 16 residues. CDR1 and CDR2 (germline): SGHAT, FQNNGV. V lost 1 base, J lost 8 bases, and 18 bases lay in between. The CDR3 is CASSLGSHSWRDEQFF. CDR3 DNA sequence: TGTGCCAGCAGCTTAGGCTCCCACAGCTGGCGCGATGAGCAGTTCTTC.

The chain joins TRBV7-2 to TRBJ2-3; 9 bases are shared with TRBD2. There are 17 residues in the CDR3. J gave up 0 bases and V 3 bases, and 7 bases lay outside the gene matches. Germline CDR1 reads SGHTA; CDR2 reads FQGNSA. CDR3 loop: CASSFIGLARSTDTQYF. The CDR3 region has the DNA TGTGCCAGCAGCTTCATCGGACTAGCGCGGAGCACAGATACGCAGTATTTT.